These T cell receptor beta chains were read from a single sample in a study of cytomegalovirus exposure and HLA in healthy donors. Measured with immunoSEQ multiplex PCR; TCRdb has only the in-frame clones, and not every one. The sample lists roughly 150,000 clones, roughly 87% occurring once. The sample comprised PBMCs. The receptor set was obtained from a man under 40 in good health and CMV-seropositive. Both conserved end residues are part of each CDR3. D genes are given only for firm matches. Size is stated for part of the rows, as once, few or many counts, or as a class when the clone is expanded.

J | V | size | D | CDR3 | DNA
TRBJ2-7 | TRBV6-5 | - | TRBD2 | CASSYSNLAGGYEQYF | TGTGCCAGCAGTTACTCGAACCTAGCGGGTGGCTACGAGCAGTACTTC
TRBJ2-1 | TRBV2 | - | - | CASSEEHSYNEQFF | TGTGCCAGCAGTGAAGAGCACTCCTACAATGAGCAGTTCTTC
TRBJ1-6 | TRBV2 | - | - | CASLSRAGPGAPLHF | TGTGCCAGCCTTAGCCGAGCCGGACCCGGGGCACCCCTCCACTTT
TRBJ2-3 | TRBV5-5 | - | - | CASTSSRVDTQYF | TGTGCCAGCACCTCCTCTCGAGTTGATACGCAGTATTTT
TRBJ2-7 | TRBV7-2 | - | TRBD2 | CASSPRLANSYEQYF | TGTGCCAGCAGCCCGCGACTAGCGAATTCCTACGAGCAGTACTTC
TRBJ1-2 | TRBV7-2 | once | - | CASSLAGPRGGYTF | TGTGCCAGCAGCTTAGCTGGCCCCCGAGGGGGCTACACCTTC
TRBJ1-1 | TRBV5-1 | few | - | CASSLEGANTEAFF | TGCGCCAGCAGCTTGGAAGGGGCGAACACTGAAGCTTTCTTT
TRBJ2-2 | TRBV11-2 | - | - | CASSGGTTGELFF | TGTGCCAGCAGCGGCGGGACGACCGGGGAGCTGTTTTTT
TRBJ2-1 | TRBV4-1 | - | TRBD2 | CASSPYASGSYNEQFF | TGCGCCAGCAGCCCCTATGCTAGCGGGAGTTACAATGAGCAGTTCTTC
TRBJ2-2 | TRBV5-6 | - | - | CASSLGIGTNTGELFF | TGTGCCAGCAGCCTTGGTATAGGGACTAACACCGGGGAGCTGTTTTTT
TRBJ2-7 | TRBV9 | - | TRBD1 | CASSPGQGASHEQYF | TGTGCCAGCAGCCCGGGACAGGGGGCATCCCACGAGCAGTACTTC
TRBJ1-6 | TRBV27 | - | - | CASSPVFNSPLHF | TGTGCCAGCAGTCCCGTTTTTAATTCACCCCTCCACTTT
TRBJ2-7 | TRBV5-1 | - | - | CASSLELQGIPPYEQYF | TGCGCCAGCAGCTTGGAATTACAGGGCATCCCCCCCTACGAGCAGTACTTC
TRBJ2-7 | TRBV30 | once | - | CACAGGVSYEQYF | TGTGCCTGCGCCGGAGGGGTATCCTACGAGCAGTACTTC
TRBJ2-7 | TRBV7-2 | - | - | CASSLDPTYEQYF | TGTGCCAGCAGCTTAGACCCAACCTACGAGCAGTACTTC
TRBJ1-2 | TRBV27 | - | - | CASSLKGNYGYTF | TGTGCCAGCAGTTTAAAGGGGAACTATGGCTACACCTTC
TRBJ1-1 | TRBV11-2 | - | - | CASSREGQMNTEAFF | TGTGCCAGCAGCCGAGAGGGCCAGATGAACACTGAAGCTTTCTTT
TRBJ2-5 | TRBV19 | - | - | CASSKGLGRGPQETQYF | TGTGCCAGTAGTAAGGGACTCGGGAGGGGGCCTCAAGAGACCCAGTACTTC
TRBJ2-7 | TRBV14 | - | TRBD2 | CASSQGGLEQYF | TGTGCCAGCAGCCAGGGAGGGCTCGAGCAGTACTTC
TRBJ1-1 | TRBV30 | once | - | CAWSWGQMEAFF | TGTGCCTGGAGTTGGGGGCAAATGGAAGCTTTCTTT
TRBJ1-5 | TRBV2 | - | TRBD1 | CASKSTGVSNQPQHF | TGTGCCAGCAAATCCACAGGGGTCAGCAATCAGCCCCAGCATTTT
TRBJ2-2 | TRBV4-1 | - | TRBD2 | CASSQEERGGSTGELFF | TGCGCCAGCAGCCAAGAGGAGCGGGGGGGTTCCACCGGGGAGCTGTTTTTT
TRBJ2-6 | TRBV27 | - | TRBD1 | CASSLVYPGQGAGANVLTF | TGTGCCAGCAGTTTAGTATATCCGGGACAGGGGGCTGGGGCCAACGTCCTGACTTTC
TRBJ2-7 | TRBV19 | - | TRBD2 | CASRLAGGYEQYF | TGTGCCAGTAGACTAGCGGGGGGTTACGAGCAGTACTTC
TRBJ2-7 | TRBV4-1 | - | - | CASSHTQQGWGEQYF | TGCGCCAGCAGCCACACACAACAGGGATGGGGCGAGCAGTACTTC